Shown below are 21 T cell receptor beta chains from a single sample sequenced in a study of T-cell reconstitution after alpha-beta-depleted transplantation in children. This sample's TCRbeta library carried unique molecular identifier barcodes. TCRdb recomputed calls from the PCR reads with MiXCR, one row per CDR3 protein. The repertoire has hundreds of thousands of distinct CDR3 sequences, roughly 8.1% of them found once; the top ten carry 35%. The source was PBMCs, mostly from graft donor cells, collected 360 days after TCRalphabeta/CD19-depleted stem cell transplant. These receptor sequences come from a male patient aged 2-10 years who had a stem cell transplant for acute myeloid leukemia, so the T cells may come from the graft donor.

This clonotype occurred a few times. This rearrangement joins TRBV12-3 or TRBV12-4 to TRBJ2-5; TRBD2 matches 10 bases. This CDR3 region has 15 residues. V shed 4 bases and J 2 bases; nucleotides not matched to a gene: 4. The CDR3 DNA reads TGTGCCAGCAGTTATATACTAGCGGGGCAAGAGACCCAGTACTTC. This encodes CASSYILAGQETQYF.

The rearrangement links TRBV25-1 to TRBJ2-7, with D tentatively TRBD1 (6 bases). The CDR3 covers 12 residues. Trimming stripped 6 bases from V and 5 bases from J, with 11 bases between. Germline V lookup: CDR1 MGHDK, CDR2 SYGVNS. CDR3 loop: CASSWDIDEQYF. CDR3 DNA: TGTGCCAGCAGCTGGGACATTGACGAGCAGTACTTC.

This clonotype was detected many times. The J gene is TRBJ2-2, the V gene TRBV12-3 or TRBV12-4, with a tentative D call TRBD1 (6 bases). The V end lost 2 bases, the J end lost 6 bases, and 16 bases lay between the germline ends. The CDR3 contains 16 residues. The CDR3 nucleotides are TGTGCCAGCAGTTTATTTGTGACAGGTGGTCCCGGGGAGCTGTTTTTT. Encoded protein: CASSLFVTGGPGELFF.

This clonotype was found a few times. V and J are TRBV4-3 and TRBJ1-1; 7 bases agree with TRBD1. The CDR3 consists of 16 residues. V gave up 1 base and J gave up 5 bases; unmatched junction bases: 10. In germline, CDR1 is LGHNA, CDR2 YSLEER. CDR3 loop: CASSQAVDRDATEAFF. The CDR3 nucleotides are TGCGCCAGCAGCCAAGCTGTAGACAGGGATGCTACTGAAGCTTTCTTT.

About this clonotype: A read error may explain this, as a much larger clone is one base away. V and J are TRBV10-3 and TRBJ2-3, with 7 bases that match TRBD1. The germline CDR1 and CDR2 sequences are ENHRY and SYGVKD. CDR3 size: 15 residues. The CDR3 region has the DNA TGTGCCATCGCTACGGGACAGCCTAGCACAGATACGGAGTATTTT. It codes for CAIATGQPSTDTEYF.

The chain uses TRBV12-3 or TRBV12-4 and TRBJ2-2; the match to TRBD2 covers 13 bases. The trim removed 5 bases at V and 6 bases at J, leaving 6 bases unmatched. The CDR3 loop spans 16 amino acids. DNA for the CDR3: TGTGCCAGCAGTGGGGGACTAGCGGGACCCGCCGGGGAGCTGTTTTTT. It encodes CASSGGLAGPAGELFF.

This clonotype was detected many times. This chain links TRBV20-1 with TRBJ2-7; D unclear. Germline CDR1 is DFQATT and CDR2 is SNEGSKA (reference sequence). This CDR3 is built from 12 residues. Trimming took off 1 base at V and 7 bases at J, with 11 bases between the two ends. CDR3 residues: CSARGGSGEQYF. CDR3 DNA sequence: TGCAGTGCTAGAGGCGGTTCTGGGGAGCAGTACTTC.

A few counts support this clonotype. The CDR3 region is CASSTHGQGPNTEAFF. CDR3 in DNA: TGTGCCAGCAGTACCCACGGCCAGGGGCCGAACACTGAAGCTTTCTTT. The chain carries TRBV12-3 or TRBV12-4 and TRBJ1-1, with D possibly matching TRBD1 (6 bases). Trimming left V 5 bases short and J 1 base short, with 17 bases between. The CDR3 extends over 16 amino acids.

This clonotype was found a few times. This sequence joins TRBV20-1 and TRBJ2-1; D is possibly TRBD1 (6 bases). The CDR3 runs 12 residues. V gave up 2 bases and J gave up 8 bases, with 10 bases separating them. CDR1 and CDR2 from the germline V gene are DFQATT and SNEGSKA (reference sequence). The CDR3 loop is CSARQGFYEQFF. The CDR3 bases are TGCAGTGCTAGACAGGGGTTTTATGAGCAGTTCTTC.

This clonotype came up a few times. The genes are TRBV2 and TRBJ1-6; 12 bases align to TRBD1. The CDR3 has 15 residues. Losses at the gene ends were 7 bases for V and 10 bases for J; bases not matched to a gene: 8. CDR1 SNHLY and CDR2 FYNNEI come from the germline V gene. The CDR3 sequence: CASIWDRGRDSPLHF. The CDR3 DNA reads TGTGCCAGCATTTGGGACAGGGGGCGCGACTCACCCCTCCACTTT.

This clonotype has ten or more counts. The gene calls are TRBV12-3 or TRBV12-4 and TRBJ2-1, with 13 bases fitting TRBD2. The J segment lost 10 bases and the V segment lost 6 bases, leaving 9 bases of the junction unmatched. CDR3 length: 15 amino acids. The CDR3, as DNA: TGTGCCAGCAGCAGAGACGGGACTAGCGGGGCCGAGCAGTTCTTC. This encodes CASSRDGTSGAEQFF.

This clonotype showed up many times. The chain joins TRBV4-3 to TRBJ2-7, with 8 bases matching TRBD1. CDR3 size: 14 residues. Looked up from germline, CDR1 is LGHNA and CDR2 is YSLEER. With V trimmed by 1 base and J by 3 bases, 2 bases remained unmatched. CDR3 nucleotides: TGCGCCAGCAGCCAAGCACAGGGGGTCTACGAGCAGTACTTC. This sequence encodes CASSQAQGVYEQYF.

Only a few counts were recorded for this clonotype. The rearrangement uses TRBV10-3 and TRBJ2-7; possible D gene TRBD2, 5 bases. CDR1 and CDR2 from the germline V gene are ENHRY and SYGVKD. The CDR3 has 14 residues. V gave up 0 bases and J gave up 7 bases, with 13 bases separating them. CDR3 in DNA: TGTGCCATCAGTGAGTCGTACGGATCGGGGGAGCAGTACGTC. It yields the protein CAISESYGSGEQYV.

This clonotype has a count of ten or more. J is TRBJ2-2 and V is TRBV5-1; 8 nucleotides agree with TRBD1. Germline V gene sequence: CDR1 SGHRS, CDR2 YFSETQ. This CDR3 contains 16 residues. J was trimmed by 0 bases and V by 4 bases; bases with no gene match: 5. This CDR3 is CASSQRGQANTGELFF. CDR3 nucleotide sequence: TGCGCCAGCAGCCAAAGGGGACAGGCGAACACCGGGGAGCTGTTTTTT.

This clonotype showed up many times. V and J are TRBV20-1 and TRBJ1-2; 8 positions match TRBD1. The CDR3 has 12 amino acids. Trimming at V came to 5 bases and at J to 7 bases, leaving 6 bases not matched to a gene. The germline gives CDR1 DFQATT, CDR2 SNEGSKA (reference sequence). The CDR3 DNA sequence: TGCAGTGCTCAGGACAGGGCGAGTGGCTACACCTTC. It specifies CSAQDRASGYTF.

J is TRBJ2-1 and V is TRBV2; D not certain. This CDR3 contains 18 residues. Per the germline V gene, CDR1 is SNHLY and CDR2 is FYNNEI. Trimming removed 6 bases from V and 0 bases from J, with 21 bases in between. CDR3 in DNA: TGTGCCAGCAGAATCTTCTTGCAGGTGTTCAGCTCCTACAATGAGCAGTTCTTC. Its translation: CASRIFLQVFSSYNEQFF.

The table lists this clonotype with a few counts. The chain links TRBV14 to TRBJ2-1, with D perhaps matching TRBD2 (6 bases). CDR1 and CDR2 (germline): SGHDN, FVKESK. This CDR3 is built from 13 residues. Trimming pared 5 bases from V and 9 bases from J, leaving 14 bases between. Written as DNA, the CDR3 is TGTGCCAGCAGCAGCGCCGGGGGATTTGAGCAGTTCTTC. Translation: CASSSAGGFEQFF.

This chain connects TRBV12-3 or TRBV12-4 to TRBJ2-3; 13 bases are shared with TRBD2. V trimming: 11 bases; J trimming: 1 base; junction bases outside the gene matches: 18. The CDR3 runs 19 residues. DNA of the CDR3: TGTGCCTTCACCGATGGACTAGCGGGGGCTTCACAACGCACAGATACGCAGTATTTT. Translated: CAFTDGLAGASQRTDTQYF.

The chain employs TRBV3-1 and TRBJ1-6, with no clear D. CDR3 length: 13 residues. Trimming removed 3 bases from V and 9 bases from J, with 9 bases in between. Germline V gene lookup returns CDR1 LGHDT and CDR2 YNNKEL (reference sequence). The CDR3 DNA follows: TGTGCCAGCAGCCACGGTGTTGGTTCACCCCTCCACTTT. This encodes CASSHGVGSPLHF.

This clonotype occurred a few times. The chain combines TRBV4-1 with TRBJ2-3; TRBD2 aligns across 12 bases. Germline V gene data show CDR1 as MGHRA and CDR2 as YSYEKL. The length of the CDR3 is 16 residues. The V and J ends lost 5 bases and 2 bases, in that order; junction bases with no gene match: 5. The CDR3 region has the DNA TGCGCCAGCAGCTACTCTAGCGGGGGGGCCACAGATACGCAGTATTTT. Translating it yields CASSYSSGGATDTQYF.

This sequence joins TRBV18 and TRBJ2-1, with D hard to call. V was pared by 3 bases and J by 12 bases, with 12 bases between. The V gene's germline CDR1 is KGHSH and CDR2 LQKENI. The CDR3 spans 12 residues. The CDR3 reads CASSPGSWGQFF. CDR3 nucleotide sequence: TGTGCCAGCTCACCGGGGTCCTGGGGGCAGTTCTTC.